The clone carrying this T cell receptor (beta chain) was seen once. The PCR used 60 Vbeta and 13 Jbeta primers. Clones were read by immunoSEQ multiplex PCR, and TCRdb kept only the in-frame ones, dropping some. There are 130,000 or so clones in the sample; 60% to 85% occur only once, and approximately 3.1% lies in the top ten. Sampled while nominally healthy, donors likely had unrecorded immune exposures. These data originate in a study of cytomegalovirus exposure and HLA in healthy donors. Germline loops: CDR1 SGHTA, CDR2 FQGNSA. After removal of 4 bases from V and 8 bases from J, the junction contained 12 bases not matched to a gene. The CDR3 covers 16 residues.

The chain couples TRBV7-2 to TRBJ1-4; 8 bases match TRBD1. The clonotype comes from a man younger than 45 in good health and CMV-seronegative. Sequenced input: PBMCs. In DNA, the CDR3 is TGTGCCAGCAGCTCCCCTGACAGGGGTGTGCGAGAAAAACTGTTTTTT. Translated: CASSSPDRGVREKLFF.